This T cell receptor beta chain was retrieved from a study of molecular identifiers for immune sequencing clone quantification. Study-wide points: The study found clones above 20 RNA copies held over 99% of effector molecules and under 1% in naive cells.

CD8+CD4-CCR7+CD45RA+ cells were sorted as naive CD8 T cells. Worth noting for this clonotype: Its antigen is not known.

Previously described methods with listed TCR primers produced the bulk TCR libraries. TCRdb reprocessed the PCR reads with MiXCR, giving one entry per CDR3 protein. The sample carries around 470,000 distinct CDR3 sequences, over 20% recorded once. Germline V gene data show CDR1 as DFQATT and CDR2 as SNEGSKA (reference sequence). The CDR3 has 16 residues. The J segment lost 1 base and the V segment lost 0 bases, leaving 4 bases of the junction unmatched. The receptor was isolated from a human donor in good health. Some libraries in this study had Jurkat cell RNA spiked in. Sequences were obtained from naive CD8+ T cells from blood, with Jurkat cell RNA spiked in. Subset reported: FACS-sorted CD8+CD4-CCR7+CD45RA+ naive T cells. The V and J genes are TRBV20-1 and TRBJ2-3; 10 bases line up with TRBD2. CDR3 sequence reads: CSARDWGTSGTDTQYF. CDR3 sequence (DNA): TGCAGTGCTAGAGATTGGGGGACTAGCGGCACAGATACGCAGTATTTT.